The clone carrying this T cell receptor (beta chain) was counted at least ten times. What it recognizes is unknown. The iRepertoire nested amplicon-rescue multiplex PCR amplified TCR alpha and beta CDR3s from RNA. MiXCR, applied by TCRdb to the multiplex PCR reads, yields one record per CDR3 protein. The sample has about 110,000 distinct CDR3 sequences; 25% are singletons. This record comes from a study of glioma-infiltrating T cells. With 4 bases removed from V and 1 base from J, the gap between germline ends came to 14 bases. CDR1 SGDLS and CDR2 YYNGEE come from the germline V gene. There are 15 residues in the CDR3. Findings and caveats of the study: Tissue-blood divergence was below expectation in non-neoplastic patients, above in gliomas.

The TCR was taken from a human donor with low-grade glioma or glioblastoma, undergoing nonglioma brain surgery, or in good health (not recorded which). The chain links TRBV9 to TRBJ1-1; a possible D gene is TRBD1 (5 bases). Sequencing was carried out using glioma tissue, nonneoplastic brain tissue, or PBMCs (not recorded which). The CDR3 loop reads CASSPQGLGNTEAFF. The CDR3 DNA reads as TGTGCCAGCAGCCCGCAGGGTCTGGGGAACACTGAAGCTTTCTTT. The variable domain in full, with the rest retrieved from reference TRBV9 and TRBJ1-1, is DSGVTQTPKHLITATGQRVTLRCSPRSGDLSVYWYQQSLDQGLQFLIQYYNGEERAKGNILERFSAQQFPDLHSELNLSSLELGDSALYFCASSPQGLGNTEAFFGQGTRLTVV.